The 12 T cell receptor beta chains below come from one sample, sequenced in a study of T cell repertoires in cytomegalovirus infection (dated by TCRdb to about 2019). The sample was run on an Illumina HiSeq 1500. TCRdb handled the public reads itself, with Q25 trimming in fastp and clone calling in MiXCR, and kept productive beta chains. Identical CDR3 proteins give one entry, which carries the most common genes and DNA. In this sample the table shows roughly 250,000 distinct CDR3 sequences, about 23% of which occur a single time. The ten largest clonotypes hold 15% to 20% of the sample. The sequenced sample consisted of CD8+ T cells from PBMCs. The receptors come from a human donor in good health (CMV status not recorded). Some clones in this sample may be carry-over from other donors' samples.

In this sample, this clonotype turned up a few times. The rearrangement links TRBV29-1 to TRBJ1-1; D unclear. This CDR3 region has 15 residues. CDR1 is SQVTM, CDR2 ANQGSEA, per germline. V dropped 7 bases and J dropped 1 base, with 19 bases sitting between them. The CDR3: CSARNPSEGNTEAFF. CDR3 nucleotide sequence: TGCAGCGCCAGAAATCCCTCCGAGGGGAACACTGAAGCTTTCTTT.

This clonotype has ten or more counts. The chain employs TRBV7-6 and TRBJ2-3; the D gene is possibly TRBD1 (5 bases). CDR3 size: 15 residues. From germline, CDR1 is SGHVS and CDR2 FNYEAQ. With 0 bases removed from V and 6 bases from J, the gap between germline ends came to 13 bases. The chain's CDR3 is CASSLAGLRADTQYF. In DNA form, the CDR3 reads TGTGCCAGCAGCTTAGCGGGGCTTAGAGCGGATACGCAGTATTTT.

This clonotype occurred many times. J is TRBJ1-1 and V is TRBV6-5; D not resolved. Trimming took 1 base from V and 0 from J, leaving 12 bases between them. Germline-derived CDR1 and CDR2 are MNHEY and SVGAGI. This CDR3 is 16 amino acids long. DNA for the CDR3: TGTGCCAGCAGTTACTACCCGGACGGTGTGAACACTGAAGCTTTCTTT. It yields the protein CASSYYPDGVNTEAFF.

This chain connects TRBV7-9 to TRBJ1-5; D may be TRBD1 (5 bases). V lost 5 bases and J lost 7, with 15 bases in between. Germline V gene lookup returns CDR1 SEHNR and CDR2 FQNEAQ (reference sequence). The length of the CDR3 is 14 residues. In nucleotides, the CDR3 is TGTGCCAGCAGCGCCGGCGGTCGGGGGCAGCCCCAGCATTTT. It yields the protein CASSAGGRGQPQHF.

In its sample, this clonotype was seen many times. This chain connects TRBV28 to TRBJ2-3; TRBD2 agrees at 8 bases. This CDR3 region has 18 residues. Germline CDR1 reads MDHEN; CDR2 reads SYDVKM. The J segment lost 0 bases and the V segment lost 6 bases, leaving 14 bases of the junction unmatched. In DNA form, the CDR3 reads TGTGCCAGCAGCCCGGACTACCAGCGGGGGCCAAGCACAGATACGCAGTATTTT. It encodes CASSPDYQRGPSTDTQYF.

The chain employs TRBV5-1 and TRBJ1-2; D may be TRBD1 (5 bases). Germline V gives CDR1 SGHRS, CDR2 YFSETQ. The ends were cut back, 3 bases at V and 6 bases at J, with 12 bases in the middle. This CDR3 has 13 amino acids. Here the CDR3 reads CASSYMGGDGYTF. CDR3 nucleotides: TGCGCCAGCAGCTACATGGGAGGGGATGGCTACACCTTC.

CDR3 in DNA: TGTGCCAGCAGTTTTAGCCTCGACACTGAAGCTTTCTTT. Encoded protein: CASSFSLDTEAFF. This chain uses TRBV12-3 or TRBV12-4 with TRBJ1-1, with unresolved D. Trimming took 3 bases from V and 3 from J, leaving 8 bases between them. The CDR3 consists of 13 residues.

The table lists this clonotype with a few counts. This chain joins TRBV28 and TRBJ2-5, with TRBD2 identical over 7 bases. Germline assignment: CDR1 MDHEN and CDR2 SYDVKM. J lost 0 bases, V lost 3 bases, and 1 base had no gene match. This CDR3 has 14 amino acids. As DNA, the CDR3 is TGTGCCAGCAGTTTTCGGGGGGACCAAGAGACCCAGTACTTC. This gives the protein CASSFRGDQETQYF.

This clonotype has more than one count but fewer than ten. The chain joins TRBV20-1 to TRBJ2-3, with 14 positions matching TRBD2. J was trimmed by 0 bases and V by 5 bases; bases with no gene match: 7. This CDR3 is built from 17 residues. In germline, CDR1 is DFQATT, CDR2 SNEGSKA (reference sequence). The CDR3 nucleotides are TGCAGTGCTCCTCCCGGGACTAGCGGGGGAAGCACAGATACGCAGTATTTT. Its translation: CSAPPGTSGGSTDTQYF.

The chain employs TRBV28 and TRBJ2-1; D call uncertain. The CDR3 has 14 amino acids. Germline V gene data show CDR1 as MDHEN and CDR2 as SYDVKM. V was pared by 5 bases and J by 2 bases, with 10 bases between. The CDR3, as DNA: TGTGCCAGCAGTCCGCAGACGGCCTACAATGAGCAGTTCTTC. Its translation: CASSPQTAYNEQFF.

As regards this clonotype: Compared with germline, one end of the junction differs, possibly owing to a read error. This sequence joins TRBV15 and TRBJ1-1; TRBD1 might be the D (6 bases). The CDR3 consists of 14 residues. Germline V gene lookup returns CDR1 LNHNV and CDR2 YYDKDF (reference sequence). DNA of the CDR3: TGTGTCACCAGTAGAGATCGGGGGCTACTTGAAGCTTTCTTT. This sequence encodes CVTSRDRGLLEAFF.

This clonotype was picked up a small number of times. This sequence joins TRBV18 and TRBJ1-1; D is ambiguous. CDR3 length: 14 residues. V was pared by 2 bases and J by 8 bases, with 15 bases between. Germline loops: CDR1 KGHSH, CDR2 LQKENI. The CDR3 DNA follows: TGTGCCAGCTCACCAAAGGTAGAACAGTCGGAAGCTTTCTTT. It yields the protein CASSPKVEQSEAFF.